Following are 19 T cell receptor beta chains from one sample sequenced in a study of blood T cell repertoires in COVID-19. Assay used: immunoSEQ multiplex PCR; TCRdb lists only in-frame clones, some missing. The data contain 250,000 to 350,000 clones, 75% to 90% of them singletons. The material sequenced was PBMCs or T cells enriched from blood (not recorded which). These receptors originate from a young woman who had recovered from COVID-19.

The gene calls are TRBV6-5 and TRBJ1-3; D remains unclear. The CDR3 contains 14 residues. The ends were cut back, 8 bases at V and 4 bases at J, with 15 bases in the middle. CDR1 is MNHEY and CDR2 is SVGAGI in the germline V gene. CDR3 bases: TGTGCCAGCCGCCCAACGAACTTGGGAAACACCATATATTTT. Its translation is CASRPTNLGNTIYF.

J is TRBJ2-7 and V is TRBV10-2, with D tentatively TRBD2 (6 bases). CDR3 length: 15 residues. Trimming pared 3 bases from V and 5 bases from J, leaving 17 bases between. Germline values: CDR1 WSHSY, CDR2 SAAADI. CDR3 amino acids: CASSEPGANSHEQYF. The CDR3, as DNA: TGCGCCAGCAGTGAACCGGGAGCCAATTCCCACGAGCAGTACTTC.

This clone occurred a few times. The J gene is TRBJ2-7, the V gene TRBV7-3, with 10 nucleotides matching TRBD2. Germline V gene data show CDR1 as SGHTA and CDR2 as FQGTGA. With 5 bases clipped from V and 4 bases from J, the junction kept 8 bases outside the gene matches. The CDR3 contains 15 residues. CDR3 sequence: CASSESGTSVYEQYF. The CDR3 nucleotides are TGTGCCAGCAGCGAGAGCGGGACTAGCGTTTACGAGCAGTACTTC. The full variable domain, completed using reference TRBV7-3 and TRBJ2-7, is GAGVSQTPSNKVTEKGKYVELRCDPISGHTALYWYRQSLGQGPEFLIYFQGTGAADDSGLPNDRFFAVRPEGSVSTLKIQRTERGDSAVYLCASSESGTSVYEQYFGPGTRLTVT.

A single count supports this clone. The rearrangement joins TRBV28 to TRBJ1-5, with a tentative D call TRBD1 (5 bases). The length of the CDR3 is 17 residues. Germline assignment: CDR1 MDHEN and CDR2 SYDVKM. Trimming pared 2 bases from V and 0 bases from J, leaving 14 bases between. CDR3 sequence (DNA): TGTGCCAGCAGTTTAATAACAGGTGGATATAGCAATCAGCCCCAGCATTTT. Translation: CASSLITGGYSNQPQHF.

This sequence joins TRBV28 and TRBJ2-7, with 11 bases matching TRBD1. The length of the CDR3 is 15 residues. J gave up 3 bases and V 8 bases, and 9 bases lay outside the gene matches. The germline V gene encodes CDR1 MDHEN and CDR2 SYDVKM. CDR3 in amino acids: CASRTGGAVSYEQYF. As DNA, the CDR3 is TGTGCCAGCCGGACAGGGGGCGCGGTAAGCTACGAGCAGTACTTC. Filled out from reference TRBV28 and TRBJ2-7, the complete variable domain reads DVKVTQSSRYLVKRTGEKVFLECVQDMDHENMFWYRQDPGLGLRLIYFSYDVKMKEKGDIPEGYSVSREKKERFSLILESASTNQTSMYLCASRTGGAVSYEQYFGPGTRLTVT.

The V call is TRBV12-3 or TRBV12-4, the J call TRBJ2-3; D gene uncertain. With 3 bases removed from V and 0 bases from J, the gap between germline ends came to 4 bases. There are 13 residues in the CDR3. The CDR3 coding sequence is TGTGCCAGCAGTTTCGGTAGCACAGATACGCAGTATTTT. Its translation: CASSFGSTDTQYF.

The CDR3 protein is CASSETSERELFF. As DNA, the CDR3 is TGTGCCAGCAGTGAGACTAGCGAACGGGAGCTGTTTTTT. This chain links TRBV2 with TRBJ2-2; the match to TRBD2 covers 8 bases. After removal of 3 bases from V and 9 bases from J, the junction contained 3 bases not matched to a gene. Germline V CDR1 and CDR2: SNHLY, FYNNEI. This CDR3 has 13 amino acids.

CDR3 in amino acids: CASRKGGSPVIDTQYF. In DNA form, the CDR3 reads TGTGCCAGTAGGAAGGGCGGGAGCCCGGTGATAGATACGCAGTATTTT. The rearrangement uses TRBV19 and TRBJ2-3; 7 nucleotides match TRBD2. CDR1 is LNHDA and CDR2 is SQIVND in the germline V gene (reference sequence). The CDR3 is made up of 16 amino acids. V lost 6 bases and J lost 5; bases outside the gene matches: 14.

The rearrangement joins TRBV10-3 to TRBJ2-7; D perhaps matches TRBD2 (8 bases). The germline V gene encodes CDR1 ENHRY and CDR2 SYGVKD. V lost 2 bases and J lost 2, with 13 bases in between. This CDR3 has 15 residues. CDR3: CAISEREGATYEQYF. The CDR3 bases are TGTGCCATCAGTGAGCGGGAGGGGGCGACCTACGAGCAGTACTTC.

V and J are TRBV28 and TRBJ2-7, with 9 bases lining up with TRBD2. In germline, CDR1 is MDHEN, CDR2 SYDVKM. Trimming removed 5 bases from V and 3 bases from J; junction bases left unmatched: 8. The CDR3 is 15 residues long. The DNA of the CDR3 is TGTGCCAGCAGTGCGGCGGGGGGGGCTATCTACGAGCAGTACTTC. Its translation is CASSAAGGAIYEQYF.

This clone occurred once. In DNA, the CDR3 is TGCGCCAGCAGCTTGGGGCAGGTGAACACCGGGGAGCTGTTTTTT. Translation: CASSLGQVNTGELFF. The chain uses TRBV5-1 and TRBJ2-2; D is undetermined. The ends were cut back, 0 bases at V and 1 base at J, with 7 bases in the middle. CDR3 length: 15 amino acids. Germline-derived CDR1 and CDR2 are SGHRS and YFSETQ.

The chain carries TRBV3-1 (or the pseudogene TRBV3-2) and TRBJ1-6, with TRBD1 matching 9 bases. The germline V gene encodes CDR1 LGHDT and CDR2 YNNKEL (reference sequence). Unmatched junction bases numbered 14, after V lost 7 bases and J lost 10 bases. CDR3 length: 16 amino acids. CDR3 region: CASMLQGAGGGSPLHF. In DNA, the CDR3 is TGTGCCAGCATGCTACAGGGGGCCGGCGGGGGATCACCCCTCCACTTT.

This clone was observed a single time. The chain joins TRBV30 to TRBJ2-3; TRBD2 agrees at 7 bases. The CDR3 consists of 15 residues. Germline V gene lookup returns CDR1 GTSNPN and CDR2 SVGIG (reference sequence). J was trimmed by 2 bases and V by 0 bases; bases with no gene match: 5. CDR3 nucleotide sequence: TGTGCCTGGAGTGTAAATCTAGCGGTCACAGATACGCAGTATTTT. Translating gives CAWSVNLAVTDTQYF.

The genes are TRBV3-1 (or the pseudogene TRBV3-2) and TRBJ1-2; D is undetermined. CDR3 size: 14 residues. V lost 4 bases, J lost 0 bases, and 9 bases lay in between. The V gene's germline CDR1 is LGHDT and CDR2 YNNKEL (reference sequence). CDR3 sequence reads: CASSPSTANYGYTF. The CDR3 DNA sequence: TGTGCCAGCAGCCCTTCTACAGCTAACTATGGCTACACCTTC.

The V and J genes are TRBV5-1 and TRBJ2-3, with a tentative D call TRBD1 (7 bases). Germline V gene data show CDR1 as SGHRS and CDR2 as YFSETQ. The length of the CDR3 is 13 residues. V lost 4 bases and J lost 6, with 12 bases in between. The CDR3 region is CASSPAGGDTQYF. CDR3 bases: TGCGCCAGCAGCCCGGCAGGGGGGGATACGCAGTATTTT.

V usage is TRBV28 and J usage is TRBJ2-2, with D maybe TRBD1 (6 bases). CDR3 size: 15 residues. V lost 8 bases and J 0 bases, leaving 13 bases between the germline ends. Per the germline V gene, CDR1 is MDHEN and CDR2 is SYDVKM. The CDR3 region has the DNA TGTGCCAGCGGGGGCTACCACACGAACACCGGGGAGCTGTTTTTT. This encodes CASGGYHTNTGELFF.

CDR3: CASSSQQLRTSGRTSYNEQFF. CDR3 DNA: TGTGCCAGCAGCTCGCAGCAGCTTAGGACTAGCGGGAGAACGAGCTACAATGAGCAGTTCTTC. The V gene is TRBV3-1 (or the pseudogene TRBV3-2), the J gene TRBJ2-1, with 13 bases that match TRBD2. The CDR3 runs 21 residues. Germline V gives CDR1 LGHDT, CDR2 YNNKEL (reference sequence). J was trimmed by 3 bases and V by 5 bases; bases with no gene match: 19.

The genes are TRBV6-5 and TRBJ2-1, with TRBD1 matching over 8 bases. The CDR3 runs 15 residues. CDR1 MNHEY and CDR2 SVGAGI come from the germline V gene. The V segment lost 6 bases and the J segment 2 bases; nucleotides outside the gene matches: 6. The CDR3, as DNA: TGTGCCAGCAGCCCCGTGGGACAGGCCTACAATGAGCAGTTCTTC. It yields the protein CASSPVGQAYNEQFF.

This clone was seen just once. The chain couples TRBV12-3 or TRBV12-4 to TRBJ1-5; possible D gene TRBD1, 6 bases. The CDR3 covers 13 residues. V lost 5 bases and J lost 5, with 10 bases in between. The CDR3 coding sequence is TGTGCCAGCAGTAAACAGGGCGATCAGCCCCAGCATTTT. As protein: CASSKQGDQPQHF.